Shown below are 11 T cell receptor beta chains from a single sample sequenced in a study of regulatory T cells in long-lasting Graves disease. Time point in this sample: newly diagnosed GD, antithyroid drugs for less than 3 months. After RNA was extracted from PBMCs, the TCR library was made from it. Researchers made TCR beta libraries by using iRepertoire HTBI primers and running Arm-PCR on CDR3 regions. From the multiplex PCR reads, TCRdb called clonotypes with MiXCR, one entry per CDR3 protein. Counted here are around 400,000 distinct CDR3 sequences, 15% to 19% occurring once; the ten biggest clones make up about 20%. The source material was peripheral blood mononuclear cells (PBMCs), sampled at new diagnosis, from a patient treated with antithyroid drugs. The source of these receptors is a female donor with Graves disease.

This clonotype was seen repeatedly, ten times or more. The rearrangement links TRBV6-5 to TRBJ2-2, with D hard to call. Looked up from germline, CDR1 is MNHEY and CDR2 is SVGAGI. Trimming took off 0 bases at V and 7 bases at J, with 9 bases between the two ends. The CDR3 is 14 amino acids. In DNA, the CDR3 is TGTGCCAGCAGTTACTCGAGAGGCCTCGGGGAGCTGTTTTTT. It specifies CASSYSRGLGELFF.

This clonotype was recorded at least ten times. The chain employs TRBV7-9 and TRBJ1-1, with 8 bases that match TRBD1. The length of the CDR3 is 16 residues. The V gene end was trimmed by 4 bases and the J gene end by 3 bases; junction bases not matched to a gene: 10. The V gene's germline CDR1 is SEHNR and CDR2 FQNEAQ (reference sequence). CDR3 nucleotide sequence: TGTGCCAGCAGCTCTGACAGGGGCGCGGGGGACACTGAAGCTTTCTTT. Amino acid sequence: CASSSDRGAGDTEAFF.

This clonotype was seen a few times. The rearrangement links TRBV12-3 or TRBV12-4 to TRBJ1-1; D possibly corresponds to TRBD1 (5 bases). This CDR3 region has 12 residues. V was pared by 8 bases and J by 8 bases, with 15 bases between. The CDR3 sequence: CASLRGNREAFF. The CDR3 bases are TGTGCCAGCCTGCGGGGCAACAGGGAAGCTTTCTTT.

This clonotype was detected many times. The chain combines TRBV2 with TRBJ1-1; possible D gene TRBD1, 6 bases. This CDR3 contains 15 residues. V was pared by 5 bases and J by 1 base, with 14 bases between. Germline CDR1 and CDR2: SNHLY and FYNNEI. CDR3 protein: CASSRAGVPNTEAFF. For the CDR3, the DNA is TGTGCCAGCAGTCGAGCAGGGGTACCGAACACTGAAGCTTTCTTT.

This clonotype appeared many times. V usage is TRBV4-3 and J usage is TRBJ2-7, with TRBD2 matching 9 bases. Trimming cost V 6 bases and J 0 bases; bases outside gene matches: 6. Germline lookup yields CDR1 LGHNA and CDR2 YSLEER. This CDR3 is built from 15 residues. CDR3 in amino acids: CASSSFSGSSYEQYF. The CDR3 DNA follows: TGCGCCAGCAGTTCTTTTAGCGGGAGCTCCTACGAGCAGTACTTC.

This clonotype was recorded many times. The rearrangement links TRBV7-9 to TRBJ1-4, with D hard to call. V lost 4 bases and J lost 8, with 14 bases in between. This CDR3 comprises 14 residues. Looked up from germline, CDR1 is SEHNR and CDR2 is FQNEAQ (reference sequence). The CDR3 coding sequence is TGTGCCAGCAGCTCTTTCGAAAGGCTGGAAAAACTGTTTTTT. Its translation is CASSSFERLEKLFF.

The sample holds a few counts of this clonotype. Here the CDR3 reads CASSLSGTEDSPLHF. In DNA form, the CDR3 reads TGCGCCAGCAGCCTATCCGGGACGGAAGATTCACCCCTCCACTTT. The chain recombines TRBV4-3 with TRBJ1-6; the D gene is possibly TRBD1 (5 bases). The germline V and J ends were trimmed by 4 bases and 8 bases, with 15 bases remaining between them. Germline lookup yields CDR1 LGHNA and CDR2 YSLEER. The CDR3 consists of 15 residues.

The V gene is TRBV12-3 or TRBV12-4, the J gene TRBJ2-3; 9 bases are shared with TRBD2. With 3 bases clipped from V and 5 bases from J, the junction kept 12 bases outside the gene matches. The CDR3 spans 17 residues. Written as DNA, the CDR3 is TGTGCCAGCAGTTTCGGCGGTAGCGGGGGAGCTGGAGATACGCAGTATTTT. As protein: CASSFGGSGGAGDTQYF.

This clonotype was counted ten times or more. The CDR3 is CASSEERRNTIYF. The CDR3 bases are TGTGCCAGCAGTGAAGAAAGAAGAAACACCATATATTTT. The J gene is TRBJ1-3, the V gene TRBV6-1; D remains unclear. CDR1 is MNHNS, CDR2 SASEGT, per germline. Trimming removed 1 base from V and 5 bases from J, with 6 bases in between. This CDR3 region has 13 residues.

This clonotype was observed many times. The CDR3 DNA reads TGTGCCAGCGGACATGGGGCGAGCACTGAAGCTTTCTTT. It codes for CASGHGASTEAFF. The rearrangement joins TRBV5-5 to TRBJ1-1; tentative D call: TRBD1 (5 bases). This CDR3 region has 13 residues. Trimming stripped 7 bases from V and 4 bases from J, with 14 bases between. Germline CDR1 is SGHKS and CDR2 is YYEKEE (reference sequence).

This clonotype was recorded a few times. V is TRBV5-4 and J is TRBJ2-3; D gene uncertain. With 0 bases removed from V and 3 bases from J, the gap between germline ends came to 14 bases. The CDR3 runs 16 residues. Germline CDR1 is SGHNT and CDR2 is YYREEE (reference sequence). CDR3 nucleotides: TGTGCCAGCAGCTTGGGTCTGGCGGTTGCAACAGATACGCAGTATTTT. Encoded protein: CASSLGLAVATDTQYF.